This T cell receptor beta chain was found in a study of identical twins. Study observations and caveats: Findings depended on cross-sectional statistics rather than tracking the same donors. Insertions were fewer in abundant cord blood beta clonotypes, whereas memory repertoires showed none of this pattern.

Worth noting for this clonotype: Its antigen remains unknown.

Every one of the donors was a healthy Caucasian. TCRdb recomputed calls from the 5' RACE reads with MiXCR, one row per CDR3 protein. The data show about 890,000 distinct CDR3 sequences, roughly an eighth seen once. Per germline, CDR1 SGHAT and CDR2 FQNNGV. This CDR3 has 15 residues. Unmatched junction bases numbered 14, after V lost 4 bases and J lost 13 bases. This sample also belongs to another study, concerning yellow fever vaccine responses in identical twins.

The V and J genes are TRBV11-2 and TRBJ2-1, with 9 bases lining up with TRBD2. The specimen was PBMCs. The TCR comes from a woman between 18 and 30 years old in good health. CDR3 sequence reads: CASSSGGTSRYHQFF. The CDR3 DNA is TGTGCCAGCAGCTCCGGAGGGACTAGCCGATACCACCAGTTCTTC.